The present entry profiles one T cell receptor beta chain with its context. The antigen is not known. From germline, CDR1 is SEHNR and CDR2 FQNEAQ (reference sequence). CDR3 length: 15 amino acids. The sample belongs to a study of human versus mouse CDR3 diversity and MHC coevolution. Findings of the study overall: iCHAO1 estimated the human TCR beta repertoire at some 1.6 million clonotypes.

The table came from immunoSEQ multiplex PCR; TCRdb's copy has only in-frame clones and leaves some out. Found here are about 60,000 clones, around 94% of them singletons; the top ten hold approximately 17%. V and J are TRBV7-9 and TRBJ2-5, with 7 positions matching TRBD1. The J call may be in error: the DNA end matches TRBJ2-7 better. This TCR was sampled from a person in their 60s in good health. What was sequenced was naive CD4+ T cells from blood. Subset here: CD45RO-negative CD62L-positive naive CD4 T cells. CDR3 bases: TGTGCCAGCAGCTTAGATAATCAGGGGGCCTACGAGCAGTACTTC. Its protein is CASSLDNQGAYEQYF.